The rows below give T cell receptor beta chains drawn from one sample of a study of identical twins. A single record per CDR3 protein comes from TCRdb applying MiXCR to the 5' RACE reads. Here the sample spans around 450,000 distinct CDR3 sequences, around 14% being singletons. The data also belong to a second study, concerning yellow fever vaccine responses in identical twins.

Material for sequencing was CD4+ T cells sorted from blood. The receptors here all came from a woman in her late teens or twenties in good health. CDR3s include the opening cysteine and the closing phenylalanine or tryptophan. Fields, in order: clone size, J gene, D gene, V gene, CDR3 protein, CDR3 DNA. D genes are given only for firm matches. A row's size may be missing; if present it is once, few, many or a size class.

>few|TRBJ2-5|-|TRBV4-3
CASSQVIGETQYF
TGCGCCAGCAGCCAAGTAATCGGGGAGACCCAGTACTTC
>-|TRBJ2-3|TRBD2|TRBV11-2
CASSTLAGYTQYF
TGTGCCAGCAGCACACTAGCGGGATATACGCAGTATTTT
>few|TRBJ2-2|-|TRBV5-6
CASSLTTAGELFF
TGTGCCAGCAGCTTGACGACAGCCGGGGAGCTGTTTTTT
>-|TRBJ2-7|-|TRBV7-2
CASSARQYISYEQYF
TGTGCCAGCAGCGCACGACAGTACATCTCCTACGAGCAGTACTTC
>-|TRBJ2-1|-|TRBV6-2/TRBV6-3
CASSYFPDPSYNEQFF
TGTGCCAGCAGTTACTTCCCTGACCCGTCCTACAATGAGCAGTTCTTC
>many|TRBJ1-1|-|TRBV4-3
CASSQGGVNTEAFF
TGTGCCAGCAGCCAGGGAGGAGTGAACACTGAAGCTTTCTTT
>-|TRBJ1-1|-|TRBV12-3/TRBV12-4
CASSYPGRGGTEAFF
TGTGCCAGCAGTTATCCTGGAAGGGGTGGCACTGAAGCTTTCTTT
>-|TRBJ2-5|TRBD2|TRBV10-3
CAISAGGRETQYF
TGTGCCATCAGTGCGGGGGGACGGGAGACCCAGTACTTC
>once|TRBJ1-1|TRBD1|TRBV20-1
CSAFLGTGVGTEAFF
TGCAGTGCCTTTCTTGGGACAGGCGTCGGGACTGAAGCTTTCTTT
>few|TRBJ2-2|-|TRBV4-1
CASSQGARTGELFF
TGCGCCAGCAGCCAAGGAGCCCGCACCGGGGAGCTGTTTTTT
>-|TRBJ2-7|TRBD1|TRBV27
CASSLRPGTGSLFYEQYF
TGTGCCAGCAGTTTACGTCCCGGGACAGGGTCCCTCTTCTACGAGCAGTACTTC
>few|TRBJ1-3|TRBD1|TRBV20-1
CSARDRVDSGNTIYF
TGCAGTGCTCGGGACAGGGTGGATTCTGGAAACACCATATATTTT
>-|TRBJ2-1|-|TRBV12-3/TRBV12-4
CASSLRGRPSSYNEQFF
TGTGCCAGCAGTTTACGTGGTCGGCCCAGCTCCTACAATGAGCAGTTCTTC
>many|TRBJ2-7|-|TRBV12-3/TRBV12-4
CASSLLGNYEQYF
TGTGCCAGCAGTTTATTAGGAAACTACGAGCAGTACTTC
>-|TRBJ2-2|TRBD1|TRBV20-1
CSARGQENTGELFF
TGCAGTGCTAGGGGACAGGAAAACACCGGGGAGCTGTTTTTT
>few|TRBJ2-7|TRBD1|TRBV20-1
CSAPKTGVYEQYF
TGCAGTGCTCCTAAGACAGGGGTCTACGAGCAGTACTTC
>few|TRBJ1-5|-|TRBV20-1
CSARAVQGVSNQPQHF
TGCAGTGCTAGAGCCGTCCAAGGGGTTAGCAATCAGCCCCAGCATTTT
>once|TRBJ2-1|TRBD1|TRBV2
CAIPNRTGMTYNEQFF
TGTGCCATCCCGAATCGGACAGGGATGACCTACAATGAGCAGTTCTTC
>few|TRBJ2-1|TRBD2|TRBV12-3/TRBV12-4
CASSLWTSGPLEQFF
TGTGCCAGCAGTCTATGGACTAGCGGACCCCTGGAGCAGTTCTTC
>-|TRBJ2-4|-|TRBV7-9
CASSSPRLNPKNIQYF
TGTGCCAGCAGCTCCCCCCGGCTAAATCCCAAAAACATTCAGTACTTC
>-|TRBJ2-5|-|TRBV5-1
CASREGRTLRLSILETQYF
TGCGCCAGCAGAGAAGGACGGACGCTACGGCTTTCTATATTGGAGACCCAGTACTTC
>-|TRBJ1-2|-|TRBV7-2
CASSLVGRGSGGYTF
TGTGCCAGCAGCTTAGTTGGTCGAGGGTCGGGGGGCTACACCTTC
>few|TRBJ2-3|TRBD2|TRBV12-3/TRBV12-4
CASSLVAGLGTDTQYF
TGTGCCAGCAGTTTGGTAGCGGGTCTTGGCACAGATACGCAGTATTTT
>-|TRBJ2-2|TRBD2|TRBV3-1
CASSQVRLAAGELFF
TGTGCCAGCAGCCAAGTTAGACTAGCGGCCGGGGAGCTGTTTTTT
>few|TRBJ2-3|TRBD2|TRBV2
CASSDRGLVSTDTQYF
TGTGCCAGCAGTGATCGGGGACTAGTGTCCACAGATACGCAGTATTTT
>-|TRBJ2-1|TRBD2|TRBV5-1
CASRSGGLATYNEQFF
TGCGCCAGCAGGTCCGGTGGACTAGCCACCTACAATGAGCAGTTCTTC
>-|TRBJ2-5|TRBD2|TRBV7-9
CASSLGSGRMETQYF
TGTGCCAGCAGCTTAGGTAGCGGGAGAATGGAGACCCAGTACTTC
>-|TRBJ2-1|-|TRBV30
CAWIPGSRSGSYNEQFF
TGTGCCTGGATCCCAGGTTCCCGATCAGGGTCCTACAATGAGCAGTTCTTC
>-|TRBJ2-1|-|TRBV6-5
CASSSLRYNEQFF
TGTGCCAGCAGTTCCCTTAGATACAATGAGCAGTTCTTC
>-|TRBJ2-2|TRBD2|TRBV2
CASSDAIGLAITRGGELFF
TGTGCCAGCAGTGACGCCATCGGACTAGCCATTACGAGAGGCGGGGAGCTGTTTTTT
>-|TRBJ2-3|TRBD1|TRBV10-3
CAISSRTGAGDTQYF
TGTGCCATCAGCTCAAGGACAGGGGCGGGAGATACGCAGTATTTT
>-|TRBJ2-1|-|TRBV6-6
CASSPSYPHEQFF
TGTGCCAGCAGCCCGAGTTACCCCCATGAGCAGTTCTTC
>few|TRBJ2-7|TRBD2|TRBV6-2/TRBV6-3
CASSILAGVPYEQYF
TGTGCCAGCAGCATCCTAGCGGGAGTTCCCTACGAGCAGTACTTC
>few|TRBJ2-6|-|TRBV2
CASSAVSGANVLTF
TGTGCCAGCAGTGCGGTCTCTGGGGCCAACGTCCTGACTTTC
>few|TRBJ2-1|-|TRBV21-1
CASNGAGFDNEQFF
TGTGCCAGCAACGGAGCGGGATTCGACAATGAGCAGTTCTTC
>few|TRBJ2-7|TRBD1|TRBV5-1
CASSLEGTAYEQYF
TGCGCCAGCAGCTTGGAGGGGACAGCCTACGAGCAGTACTTC
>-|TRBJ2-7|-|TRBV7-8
CASSPGGGGTVEQYF
TGTGCCAGCAGCCCTGGGGGGGGCGGGACAGTCGAGCAGTACTTC
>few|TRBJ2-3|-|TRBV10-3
CAISESNREADTQYF
TGTGCCATCAGTGAATCTAACAGGGAGGCAGATACGCAGTATTTT
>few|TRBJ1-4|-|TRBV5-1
CASSLSVVTNEKLFF
TGCGCCAGCAGCTTGAGCGTCGTTACTAATGAAAAACTGTTTTTT
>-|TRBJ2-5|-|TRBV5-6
CASSLWVRGYQETQYF
TGTGCCAGCAGCTTGTGGGTCCGGGGATACCAAGAGACCCAGTACTTC
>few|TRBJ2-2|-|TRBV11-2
CASSGTRVDSGELFF
TGTGCCAGCAGCGGAACTAGAGTTGATAGCGGGGAGCTGTTTTTT
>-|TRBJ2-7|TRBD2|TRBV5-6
CASSPDIAGATYEQYF
TGTGCCAGCAGCCCAGATATAGCGGGGGCGACCTACGAGCAGTACTTC
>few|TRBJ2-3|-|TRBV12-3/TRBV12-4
CASSLGSPGTDTQYF
TGTGCCAGCAGTTTAGGGTCCCCGGGGACAGATACGCAGTATTTT
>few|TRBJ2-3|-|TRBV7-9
CASSPSVRADTQYF
TGTGCCAGCAGCCCCTCTGTCCGGGCAGATACGCAGTATTTT
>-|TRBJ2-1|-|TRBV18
CASSLTSPATYNEQFF
TGTGCCAGCTCACTTACTAGCCCTGCTACCTACAATGAGCAGTTCTTC
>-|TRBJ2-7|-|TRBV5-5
CASSFWGEYEQYF
TGTGCCAGCAGCTTCTGGGGGGAATACGAGCAGTACTTC
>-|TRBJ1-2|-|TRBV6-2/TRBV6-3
CASSFTAEGYTF
TGTGCCAGCAGTTTTACAGCGGAGGGCTACACCTTC
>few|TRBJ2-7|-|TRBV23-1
CASSHRGRAPYEQYF
TGCGCCAGCAGTCATCGGGGGAGAGCCCCCTACGAGCAGTACTTC
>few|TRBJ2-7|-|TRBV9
CASSVGTLPYEQYF
TGTGCCAGCAGCGTAGGGACGCTCCCCTACGAGCAGTACTTC
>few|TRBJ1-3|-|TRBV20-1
CSARDRGYRDTIYF
TGCAGTGCTAGAGATAGAGGATATAGGGACACCATATATTTT
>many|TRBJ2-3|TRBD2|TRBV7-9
CASSPSGALTDTQYF
TGTGCCAGCAGCCCGAGCGGGGCACTCACAGATACGCAGTATTTT
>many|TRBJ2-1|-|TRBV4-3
CASSPLTGSNEQFF
TGCGCCAGCAGCCCTCTAACAGGGTCCAATGAGCAGTTCTTC